A selection of T cell receptor beta chains follows, all from one sample in a study of blood T cell repertoires in COVID-19. Sequencing used immunoSEQ multiplex PCR; TCRdb keeps in-frame clones, though not all of them. Of 50,000 to 55,000 clones in the sample, about nine tenths were seen once. Sequencing used peripheral blood. Receptors originate from a man between 65 and 80 years old with acute or convalescent COVID-19. Both conserved end residues are part of each CDR3. D genes are given only for firm matches. Part of the rows lack a size; the others show once, few, many or a class for expanded clones.

>NA|TRBJ2-5|TRBV12-5|NA
TGTGCTAGTGGTCTGAGGCCAGGGGTCCAAGAGACCCAGTACTTC
CASGLRPGVQETQYF
>TRBD2|TRBJ2-3|TRBV9|NA
TGTGCCAGCAGCCATAGCGGGGGGCCCGGGGATACGCAGTATTTT
CASSHSGGPGDTQYF
>TRBD1|TRBJ1-4|TRBV7-2|NA
TGTGCCAGCAGTTACACCGGGACAGGGGGCGAAAAACTGTTTTTT
CASSYTGTGGEKLFF
>NA|TRBJ1-2|TRBV5-1|NA
TGCGCCAGCAGCTTGGATCGGGGTTTATATGGCTACACCTTC
CASSLDRGLYGYTF
>NA|TRBJ2-3|TRBV18|NA
TGTGCCAGCTCTCTCCGATATGGCCAGACATACAGCAGCACAGATACGCAGTATTTT
CASSLRYGQTYSSTDTQYF
>NA|TRBJ2-5|TRBV11-2|NA
TGTGCCAGCAGCTTAGATCTAGGGGACCAAGAGACCCAGTACTTC
CASSLDLGDQETQYF
>NA|TRBJ1-3|TRBV11-2|NA
TGTGCCAGCAGCTTAGCAGGCTTCACCATATATTTT
CASSLAGFTIYF
>TRBD2|TRBJ2-7|TRBV11-1|NA
TGTGCCAGCAGCCCTCGAGGACTAGCGGGAGCCGGGGAGCAGTACTTC
CASSPRGLAGAGEQYF
>NA|TRBJ1-6|TRBV5-1|few
TGCGCCAGCAGCGTACAGGGTGGGACATATTCACCCCTCCACTTT
CASSVQGGTYSPLHF
>TRBD1|TRBJ2-7|TRBV6-2/TRBV6-3|NA
TGTGCCAGCAGTTCCGGGACAGGGATAATTCCGTACTTC
CASSSGTGIIPYF
>NA|TRBJ1-2|TRBV9|NA
TGTGCCAGCATGAAGTCCGGGGGTAACTATGGCTACACCTTC
CASMKSGGNYGYTF
>TRBD1|TRBJ2-5|TRBV19|NA
TGTGCCAGTACAACAGGGGAGCGGGAGACCCAGTACTTC
CASTTGERETQYF
>TRBD2|TRBJ2-7|TRBV5-4|NA
TGTGCCAGCAGCTCCGGGACTAGCGGGACCTACGAGCAGTACTTC
CASSSGTSGTYEQYF
>NA|TRBJ1-2|TRBV10-3|NA
TGTGCCATCAGTGAGGGCGACGGGAACTATGGCTACACCTTC
CAISEGDGNYGYTF
>TRBD1|TRBJ2-3|TRBV24-1|once
TGTGCCACCAGTGATTTGATTGGACAGGGTCCAGATACGCAGTATTTT
CATSDLIGQGPDTQYF
>NA|TRBJ2-3|TRBV28|NA
TGTGCCAGCAATCGGAGACGGGATACGCAGTATTTT
CASNRRRDTQYF
>NA|TRBJ2-3|TRBV5-1|NA
TGCGCCAGCAGAAAACTAGAAGATACGCAGTATTTT
CASRKLEDTQYF
>NA|TRBJ1-2|TRBV19|NA
TGTGCCAGTAGTAGGACAAAAACTAACTATGGCTACACCTTC
CASSRTKTNYGYTF
>TRBD2|TRBJ2-7|TRBV7-2|medium-sized
TGTGCCAGCAGCCGCGGGCTAGCGGGAGGCTCGTACGAGCAGTACTTC
CASSRGLAGGSYEQYF
>NA|TRBJ2-3|TRBV14|NA
TGTGCCAGCAGCCAAGATGACGGGGATACGCAGTATTTT
CASSQDDGDTQYF
>NA|TRBJ2-7|TRBV9|few
TGTGCCAGCAGTCCCGGGGGAGAAGGCGAGCAGTACTTC
CASSPGGEGEQYF
>NA|TRBJ2-5|TRBV9|NA
TGTGCCAGCAGCGTAGCTAAGCTGAGCGAGACCCAGTACTTC
CASSVAKLSETQYF
>TRBD2|TRBJ2-7|TRBV6-6|NA
TGTGCCAGCAGTTCTCCTAGCGGGAGCTCCTACGAGCAGTACTTC
CASSSPSGSSYEQYF
>NA|TRBJ2-1|TRBV4-2|NA
TGTGCCAGCAGCCAAGCCTATGAGCAGTTCTTC
CASSQAYEQFF
>NA|TRBJ1-1|TRBV7-8|NA
TGTGCCAGCAGCGCCCCCTCGACAGGCGGAGGCACTGAAGCTTTCTTT
CASSAPSTGGGTEAFF
>NA|TRBJ2-1|TRBV24-1|NA
TGTGCCACCAGTGATACCAGGGAAGAGCAGTTCTTC
CATSDTREEQFF
>NA|TRBJ1-2|TRBV5-4|NA
TGTGCCAGCAGCTTGGCGTCCCAGGGTTTATATGGCTACACCTTC
CASSLASQGLYGYTF
>NA|TRBJ2-5|TRBV7-2|NA
TGTGCCAGCAACCTACAGGGCGTCCCTCAAGAGACCCAGTACTTC
CASNLQGVPQETQYF
>TRBD1|TRBJ1-1|TRBV11-2|NA
TGTGCCAGCAGCCGAAAATTAGGGGGACAGGGCACGCAGGGTGGGGCTTTCTTT
CASSRKLGGQGTQGGAFF
>NA|TRBJ2-2|TRBV6-5|NA
TGTGCCAGCAGGGGCCCAGCGGAGTATACCGGGGAGCTGTTTTTT
CASRGPAEYTGELFF
>NA|TRBJ2-2|TRBV11-2|NA
TGTGCCAGCAGCGGACCGTGGGGGGCGAACACCGGGGAGCTGTTTTTT
CASSGPWGANTGELFF
>NA|TRBJ2-5|TRBV12-3/TRBV12-4|NA
TGTGCCAGCAGTCTCACGGACACCCACAAGTACTTC
CASSLTDTHKYF
>TRBD1|TRBJ2-5|TRBV7-2|once
TGTGCCAGCAGCCTCGACAGGGGTGGAGGAGAGACCCAGTACTTC
CASSLDRGGGETQYF
>NA|TRBJ2-1|TRBV7-2|NA
TGTGCCAGCAGCCCATCGAGGGTCTATGAGCAGTTCTTC
CASSPSRVYEQFF
>NA|TRBJ1-3|TRBV6-5|NA
TGTGCCGTCCTCTCCTCCGTCTCTGGAAACACCATATATTTT
CAVLSSVSGNTIYF
>NA|TRBJ2-5|TRBV5-1|NA
TGCGCCAGCAGCTTGGGACAGTACCAAGAGACCCAGTACTTC
CASSLGQYQETQYF
>NA|TRBJ2-3|TRBV7-9|NA
TGTGCCAGCAGCTTATCAGCCGTTGGCGGGCCCACAGATACGCAGTATTTT
CASSLSAVGGPTDTQYF
>NA|TRBJ2-1|TRBV11-2|NA
TGTGCCAGCAGCTTATCGGCGGAGGGAGGTGAGCAGTTCTTC
CASSLSAEGGEQFF
>TRBD1|TRBJ1-1|TRBV29-1|NA
TGCAGCGTTGGCGACAGGGGGCACACTGAAGCTTTCTTT
CSVGDRGHTEAFF
>TRBD1|TRBJ2-1|TRBV5-1|few
TGCGCCAGCAGCCCCGGGACAGGGAGTGGAAATGAGCAGTTCTTC
CASSPGTGSGNEQFF
>NA|TRBJ2-7|TRBV25-1|NA
TGTGCCAGCAGTTATCAGGGGTACGAGCAGTACTTC
CASSYQGYEQYF
>NA|TRBJ1-5|TRBV6-5|NA
TGTGCCAGCGCGACAGTTAGCAATCAGCCCCAGCATTTT
CASATVSNQPQHF
>NA|TRBJ1-4|TRBV5-1|NA
TGCGCCAGCAGCGCGGACACATGGGATGAAAAACTGTTTTTT
CASSADTWDEKLFF
>TRBD2|TRBJ2-1|TRBV2|once
TGTGCCAGCTGGACTAGCGGAGAGTACAATGAGCAGTTCTTC
CASWTSGEYNEQFF
>TRBD2|TRBJ2-5|TRBV5-1|NA
TGCGCCAGCAGCTTGTATGCGGGAGCTGGTGAGACCCAGTACTTC
CASSLYAGAGETQYF
>NA|TRBJ1-1|TRBV7-2|NA
TGTGCCAGCAGCTTAGAGGTTGCGGGGGGCGGCACTGAAGCTTTCTTT
CASSLEVAGGGTEAFF
>NA|TRBJ1-1|TRBV28|NA
TGTGCCAGCAGTTTAGTGGGGGCCCTCACTGAAGCTTTCTTT
CASSLVGALTEAFF